These 3 T cell receptor beta chains were sequenced from one sample in a study of shared clonotypes between healthy human individuals. TCRdb's table, derived via immunoSEQ multiplex PCR, lists solely in-frame clones and lacks some. Of approximately 1.5 million clones listed, 95% to 99% are singletons. The sequencing sample was made of naive CD4+ T cells sorted from blood. Subset: CD45RA+ positively selected. The receptors here all came from a man in his thirties or forties in good health.

This clone has just one count. Other nucleotide sequences in the sample specify the same CDR3. The chain couples TRBV11-2 to TRBJ1-1; D remains unclear. Germline CDR1 SGHAT, CDR2 FQNNGV. This CDR3 has 13 amino acids. V was pared by 0 bases and J by 1 base, with 3 bases between. This CDR3 is CASSLDRNTEAFF. The CDR3 region has the DNA TGTGCCAGCAGCTTAGATAGGAACACTGAAGCTTTCTTT.

This chain joins TRBV28 and TRBJ1-2, with 8 bases aligning to TRBD1. After removal of 4 bases from V and 2 bases from J, the junction contained 6 bases not matched to a gene. Germline V lookup: CDR1 MDHEN, CDR2 SYDVKM. The CDR3 loop spans 15 amino acids. In DNA form, the CDR3 reads TGTGCCAGCAGTTCGCCGGGACAGGAAAACTATGGCTACACCTTC. Translating gives CASSSPGQENYGYTF.

In its sample, this clone was seen once. The chain links TRBV11-2 to TRBJ2-7, with 7 bases that match TRBD1. Trimming took 5 bases from V and 6 from J; bases not matched to a gene: 13. There are 15 residues in the CDR3. Germline loops: CDR1 SGHAT, CDR2 FQNNGV. The CDR3 spells CASSPSRGFQTEQYF. For the CDR3, the DNA is TGTGCCAGCAGCCCCTCCAGGGGGTTCCAAACCGAGCAGTACTTC.